Each of the 5 T cell receptor beta chains below was sequenced from the same sample in a study of shared clonotypes between healthy human individuals. Clones were sequenced by immunoSEQ multiplex PCR, and TCRdb holds only the in-frame ones, with some missing. In the table there are about 460,000 clones, 60% to 80% of which are singletons. Sequenced material: PBMCs. All receptors derive from a woman aged 40 to 55 in good health. Some clones in this sample may be carry-over from other donors' samples.

The chain recombines TRBV28 with TRBJ2-7; D perhaps matches TRBD1 (6 bases). Between the trimmed V and J ends, which lost 3 bases and 1 base, there was a span of 16 bases. Germline CDR1 reads MDHEN; CDR2 reads SYDVKM. The CDR3 spans 16 residues. Here the CDR3 reads CASSLFRDKVSYEQYF. The CDR3 nucleotides are TGTGCCAGCAGTTTGTTCCGGGACAAGGTATCCTACGAGCAGTACTTC.

The sample holds a few counts of this clone. CDR3 DNA sequence: TGTGCCTGGAGCCGGGGCCCTAATGAAAAACTGTTTTTT. It yields the protein CAWSRGPNEKLFF. This sequence joins TRBV30 and TRBJ1-4, with a weak D call TRBD1 (5 bases). Trimming cost V 3 bases and J 3 bases, with 8 bases left between them. The germline gives CDR1 GTSNPN, CDR2 SVGIG (reference sequence). The CDR3 runs to 13 residues.

The CDR3 here is CASSLGDSYNSPLHF. CDR3 in DNA: TGCGCCAGCAGCTTGGGGGACAGCTATAATTCACCCCTCCACTTT. The gene calls are TRBV5-1 and TRBJ1-6; 7 bases are shared with TRBD1. Germline lookup yields CDR1 SGHRS and CDR2 YFSETQ. CDR3 size: 15 residues. V was pared by 0 bases and J by 3 bases, with 0 bases of the junction left unmatched. The whole variable domain, filled in from reference TRBV5-1 and TRBJ1-6, reads KAGVTQTPRYLIKTRGQQVTLSCSPISGHRSVSWYQQTPGQGLQFLFEYFSETQRNKGNFPGRFSGRQFSNSRSEMNVSTLELGDSALYLCASSLGDSYNSPLHFGNGTRLTVT.

V gene TRBV27 combines with J gene TRBJ2-1; the D is unclear. CDR1 is MNHEY, CDR2 SMNVEV, per germline (reference sequence). The CDR3 covers 12 residues. Trimming left V 5 bases short and J 7 bases short, with 9 bases between. In DNA form, the CDR3 reads TGTGCCAGCAGTGCCTCGCGGAATGAGCAGTTCTTC. It is translated as CASSASRNEQFF.

The chain is built from TRBV18 and TRBJ2-1; 8 bases map to TRBD2. This CDR3 has 16 amino acids. Germline V gene lookup returns CDR1 KGHSH and CDR2 LQKENI. V dropped 3 bases and J dropped 2; count of bases not matched to a gene: 6. The CDR3 DNA sequence: TGTGCCAGCTCACCGGGAGCGGGAGAGACCTACAATGAGCAGTTCTTC. Protein product: CASSPGAGETYNEQFF.